These 26 T cell receptor beta chains originate from one sample sequenced in a study of technical replicates of blood from several donors. Generated by immunoSEQ multiplex PCR, the TCRdb table keeps only in-frame clones and is missing some. The sample holds about 75,000 clones; approximately 96% are singletons and the top ten take around 0.2%. Sequenced: T cells isolated from PBMCs. The receptors stem from a human donor in good health.

V is TRBV2 and J is TRBJ2-5, with 8 bases lining up with TRBD2. This CDR3 contains 15 residues. Germline V gives CDR1 SNHLY, CDR2 FYNNEI. Trimming cost V 7 bases and J 2 bases; bases outside gene matches: 9. The CDR3 loop is CASTSAGGQQETQYF. The CDR3 DNA is TGTGCCAGCACGTCCGCGGGGGGCCAACAAGAGACCCAGTACTTC.

This clone was recorded once. The chain couples TRBV4-1 to TRBJ2-2; the D gene is possibly TRBD1 (7 bases). CDR1 and CDR2 from the germline V gene are MGHRA and YSYEKL. Between the trimmed V and J ends, which lost 4 bases and 6 bases, there was a span of 21 bases. This CDR3 is 17 amino acids long. The CDR3 bases are TGCGCCAGCAGCCCGACCTCAGGGGGGAGTCATTCCGGGGAGCTGTTTTTT. Protein: CASSPTSGGSHSGELFF.

This chain uses TRBV2 with TRBJ1-1; D is perhaps TRBD1 (6 bases). The germline gives CDR1 SNHLY, CDR2 FYNNEI. V was clipped by 6 bases and J by 1 base, with 15 bases between them. The CDR3 consists of 15 residues. CDR3: CASRNPGHSNTEAFF. In DNA, the CDR3 is TGTGCCAGCAGAAATCCGGGACATTCGAACACTGAAGCTTTCTTT.

The rearrangement joins TRBV19 to TRBJ2-7; D is uncertain. The length of the CDR3 is 13 residues. Trimming pared 4 bases from V and 0 bases from J, leaving 7 bases between. From germline, CDR1 is LNHDA and CDR2 SQIVND (reference sequence). The CDR3 nucleotides read TGTGCCAGTAGTACACAGAGCTCCTACGAGCAGTACTTC. Its protein is CASSTQSSYEQYF.

This chain connects TRBV5-1 to TRBJ2-2; a weak D match, TRBD1 (6 bases). The CDR3 totals 16 residues. Trimming stripped 0 bases from V and 4 bases from J, with 13 bases between. Germline CDR1 reads SGHRS; CDR2 reads YFSETQ. CDR3 in amino acids: CASSLETGSTTGELFF. CDR3 nucleotide sequence: TGCGCCAGCAGCTTGGAGACAGGCTCTACCACCGGGGAGCTGTTTTTT.

The chain recombines TRBV2 with TRBJ1-5; TRBD1 matches at 8 bases. This CDR3 is built from 14 residues. V gave up 8 bases and J gave up 6 bases; unmatched junction bases: 9. Germline V lookup: CDR1 SNHLY, CDR2 FYNNEI. The CDR3 region has the DNA TGTGCCAGCCGCGGGACAGGAGAGGCTCAGCCCCAGCATTTT. Its translation: CASRGTGEAQPQHF.

V gene TRBV27 combines with J gene TRBJ1-2; 9 positions match TRBD1. In germline, CDR1 is MNHEY, CDR2 SMNVEV (reference sequence). V dropped 4 bases and J dropped 4; count of bases not matched to a gene: 4. CDR3 length: 14 amino acids. As DNA, the CDR3 is TGTGCCAGCAGTTCGGACAGGGGACTCTATGGCTACACCTTC. Translation gives CASSSDRGLYGYTF.

CDR3 coding DNA: TGCGCCAGCAGCTTGGATCAGGGGGGCACCGGGGAGCTGTTTTTT. This codes for CASSLDQGGTGELFF. The chain joins TRBV5-1 to TRBJ2-2; weak D call: TRBD1 (7 bases). CDR3 length: 15 residues. The ends were cut back, 0 bases at V and 4 bases at J, with 10 bases in the middle. Germline V gives CDR1 SGHRS, CDR2 YFSETQ.

The rearrangement joins TRBV9 to TRBJ2-7, with a weak D call TRBD2 (5 bases). Trimming took 2 bases from V and 1 from J, leaving 13 bases between them. Germline V gene lookup returns CDR1 SGDLS and CDR2 YYNGEE. This CDR3 spans 15 amino acids. This CDR3 is CASSVSGSPSYEQYF. DNA for the CDR3: TGTGCCAGCAGCGTCTCGGGGTCGCCGTCCTACGAGCAGTACTTC. The entire variable domain, with the rest obtained from reference TRBV9 and TRBJ2-7, is as follows: DSGVTQTPKHLITATGQRVTLRCSPRSGDLSVYWYQQSLDQGLQFLIQYYNGEERAKGNILERFSAQQFPDLHSELNLSSLELGDSALYFCASSVSGSPSYEQYFGPGTRLTVT.

The chain joins TRBV5-5 to TRBJ2-7, with 8 bases matching TRBD1. Unmatched junction bases numbered 10, after V lost 2 bases and J lost 3 bases. CDR3 size: 16 residues. Per the germline V gene, CDR1 is SGHKS and CDR2 is YYEKEE (reference sequence). CDR3 bases: TGTGCCAGCAGCTTCACCGGGACAGGAATATTCTACGAGCAGTACTTC. Protein product: CASSFTGTGIFYEQYF.

The chain uses TRBV11-2 and TRBJ1-1, with D possibly being TRBD1 (5 bases). The CDR3 runs 13 residues. CDR1 and CDR2 from the germline V gene are SGHAT and FQNNGV. V lost 3 bases to trimming and J lost 5 bases, with 10 bases between them. The chain's CDR3 is CASSFNRGTEAFF. The CDR3 DNA sequence: TGTGCCAGCAGCTTTAATAGGGGTACTGAAGCTTTCTTT.

This sequence joins TRBV7-8 and TRBJ2-5, with TRBD2 matching over 13 bases. Per germline, CDR1 SGHVS and CDR2 FQNEAQ. This CDR3 spans 16 amino acids. The ends lost 5 bases at V and 5 bases at J; junction bases unmatched: 8. The CDR3 reads CASSILGLAGLETQYF. In DNA form, the CDR3 reads TGTGCCAGCAGCATCCTGGGACTAGCGGGGTTGGAGACCCAGTACTTC.

A single count supports this clone. V usage is TRBV15 and J usage is TRBJ2-3; perhaps TRBD2 as D (5 bases). The CDR3 runs 15 residues. Looked up from germline, CDR1 is LNHNV and CDR2 is YYDKDF (reference sequence). V was clipped by 6 bases and J by 3 bases, with 16 bases between them. The CDR3 protein is CATSPQRTQTDTQYF. The DNA of the CDR3 is TGTGCCACCAGTCCCCAAAGGACTCAGACAGATACGCAGTATTTT.

CDR3 sequence (DNA): TGTGCCAGCAGTTACGCCGTTAGGACAGGGGGATTTAAAGCTTTCTTT. Protein: CASSYAVRTGGFKAFF. The chain couples TRBV6-5 to TRBJ1-1; TRBD1 matches at 10 bases. The CDR3 spans 16 residues. CDR1 is MNHEY and CDR2 is SVGAGI in the germline V gene. After removal of 2 bases from V and 9 bases from J, the junction contained 12 bases not matched to a gene.

The chain employs TRBV29-1 and TRBJ2-1; 8 bases match TRBD1. The CDR3 totals 15 residues. The V gene's germline CDR1 is SQVTM and CDR2 ANQGSEA. V shed 8 bases, J shed 10 bases, and the junction held 19 bases outside the gene matches. This CDR3 is CSFTLSGQVPREQFF. CDR3 nucleotides: TGCAGCTTCACGTTATCGGGACAGGTCCCTCGGGAGCAGTTCTTC.

This clone was observed a handful of times. The rearrangement uses TRBV13 and TRBJ1-1; weak D call: TRBD1 (5 bases). Trimming removed 6 bases from V and 6 bases from J, with 14 bases in between. The CDR3 length is 13 residues. Germline V gene data show CDR1 as PRHDT and CDR2 as FYEKMQ (reference sequence). The DNA for the CDR3 is TGTGCCAGCAGGGCAATTAGCAGGGCTGAAGCTTTCTTT. This codes for CASRAISRAEAFF.

The CDR3 spells CAWTPSGGKAFF. The CDR3 bases are TGTGCCTGGACACCCAGCGGGGGGAAGGCTTTCTTT. The chain employs TRBV30 and TRBJ1-1, with D tentatively TRBD1 (5 bases). CDR1 and CDR2 (germline): GTSNPN, SVGIG (reference sequence). This CDR3 comprises 12 residues. The V end was cut by 4 bases, the J end by 11 bases, with 17 bases between.

The chain combines TRBV7-9 with TRBJ2-1; a possible D gene is TRBD1 (6 bases). This CDR3 has 15 residues. Looked up from germline, CDR1 is SEHNR and CDR2 is FQNEAQ (reference sequence). The germline V and J ends were trimmed by 2 bases and 7 bases, with 15 bases remaining between them. The CDR3 loop is CASSLRQGSENEQFF. DNA for the CDR3: TGTGCCAGCAGCTTACGCCAGGGGAGTGAAAATGAGCAGTTCTTC.

The rearrangement uses TRBV5-1 and TRBJ2-5; 10 bases are a match to TRBD2. This CDR3 contains 16 residues. Germline CDR1 is SGHRS and CDR2 is YFSETQ. J lost 4 bases, V lost 0 bases, and 6 bases had no gene match. The CDR3 bases are TGCGCCAGCAGCTTGGAAGCGGGAGGGCCCGGAGAGACCCAGTACTTC. Protein product: CASSLEAGGPGETQYF.

This clone was seen once. The chain's CDR3 is CASASPRGYDPSDEQFF. The CDR3, as DNA: TGCGCCAGCGCGTCCCCTAGGGGCTACGACCCTAGCGATGAGCAGTTCTTC. The chain uses TRBV5-1 and TRBJ2-1, with a tentative D call TRBD2 (6 bases). CDR1 is SGHRS and CDR2 is YFSETQ in the germline V gene. With 7 bases removed from V and 8 bases from J, the gap between germline ends came to 28 bases. This CDR3 comprises 17 residues.

The rearrangement links TRBV7-9 to TRBJ1-2; D is unclear. This CDR3 is built from 15 residues. Per germline, CDR1 SEHNR and CDR2 FQNEAQ (reference sequence). The ends were cut back, 6 bases at V and 2 bases at J, with 16 bases in the middle. Here the CDR3 reads CASSPQGLQNYGYTF. The CDR3 DNA follows: TGTGCCAGCAGTCCTCAAGGACTACAGAACTATGGCTACACCTTC.

This chain connects TRBV14 to TRBJ2-1; possibly TRBD1 for D (6 bases). The CDR3 spans 16 residues. V lost 0 bases and J 0 bases, leaving 9 bases between the germline ends. CDR1 is SGHDN, CDR2 FVKESK, per germline. The CDR3 is CASSQEGGVSYNEQFF. The CDR3 coding sequence is TGTGCCAGCAGCCAAGAAGGGGGAGTCTCCTACAATGAGCAGTTCTTC.

This sequence joins TRBV12-5 and TRBJ2-5; the match to TRBD1 covers 7 bases. Germline CDR1 and CDR2: LGHNT and FRNRAP. CDR3 length: 17 residues. The ends lost 1 base at V and 4 bases at J; junction bases unmatched: 12. The CDR3 DNA follows: TGTGCTAGTGGTTTGGCTACAGGGGCCTCTCTGCCAGAGACCCAGTACTTC. Its protein product is CASGLATGASLPETQYF.

This clone has just a few counts. The chain is built from TRBV13 and TRBJ1-6; D perhaps matches TRBD1 (6 bases). The V gene lost 4 bases and the J gene lost 2 bases, with 12 bases spanning the gap. CDR3 size: 16 residues. Germline V gives CDR1 PRHDT, CDR2 FYEKMQ (reference sequence). This chain's CDR3 is CASSSQGSTYNSPLHF. The DNA for the CDR3 is TGTGCCAGCAGCTCACAGGGTTCAACCTATAATTCACCCCTCCACTTT.

The V and J genes are TRBV6-1 and TRBJ2-7, with TRBD1 identical over 7 bases. The CDR3 runs to 13 residues. The germline CDR1 and CDR2 sequences are MNHNS and SASEGT. The J segment lost 4 bases and the V segment lost 8 bases, leaving 8 bases of the junction unmatched. The CDR3 spells CASSPGQLYEQYF. DNA of the CDR3: TGTGCCAGCTCCCCGGGACAGCTGTACGAGCAGTACTTC.

The chain carries TRBV11-3 and TRBJ1-2, with 10 bases fitting TRBD1. Losses at the gene ends were 5 bases for V and 7 bases for J; bases not matched to a gene: 7. CDR3 length equals 14 residues. From germline, CDR1 is SGHNT and CDR2 YENEEA. The CDR3, as DNA: TGTGCCAGCAGCACGACAGGGGGCGCAGGTGGCTACACCTTC. Translated, it gives CASSTTGGAGGYTF.